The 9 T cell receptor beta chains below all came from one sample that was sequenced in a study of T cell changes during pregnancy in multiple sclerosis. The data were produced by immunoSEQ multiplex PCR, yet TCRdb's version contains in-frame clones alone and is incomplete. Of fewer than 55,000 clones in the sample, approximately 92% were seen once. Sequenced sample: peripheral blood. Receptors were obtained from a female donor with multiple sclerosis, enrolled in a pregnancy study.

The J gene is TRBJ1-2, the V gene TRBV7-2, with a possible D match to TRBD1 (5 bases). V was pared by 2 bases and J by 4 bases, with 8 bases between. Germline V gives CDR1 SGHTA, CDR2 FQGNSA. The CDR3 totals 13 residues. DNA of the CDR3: TGTGCCAGCAGCTTAAGGGGACCCTATGGCTACACCTTC. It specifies CASSLRGPYGYTF. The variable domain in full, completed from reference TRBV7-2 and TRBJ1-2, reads GAGVSQSPSNKVTEKGKDVELRCDPISGHTALYWYRQSLGQGLEFLIYFQGNSAPDKSGLPSDRFSAERTGGSVSTLTIQRTQQEDSAVYLCASSLRGPYGYTFGSGTRLTVV.

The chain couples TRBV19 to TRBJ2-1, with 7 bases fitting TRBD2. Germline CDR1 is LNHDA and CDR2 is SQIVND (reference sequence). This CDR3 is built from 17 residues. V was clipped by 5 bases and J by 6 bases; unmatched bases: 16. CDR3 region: CASSPTLGGRTGNEQFF. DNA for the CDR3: TGTGCCAGTAGTCCAACTTTAGGCGGGAGAACCGGCAATGAGCAGTTCTTC.

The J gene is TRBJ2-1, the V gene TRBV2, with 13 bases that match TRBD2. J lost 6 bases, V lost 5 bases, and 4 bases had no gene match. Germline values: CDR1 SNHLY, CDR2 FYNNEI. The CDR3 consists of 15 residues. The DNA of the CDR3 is TGTGCCAGCAGTCGGACTAGCGGGAGAGTCAATGAGCAGTTCTTC. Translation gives CASSRTSGRVNEQFF.

Here the CDR3 DNA reads TGTGCCAGCAGTGGACTAGCGAGAGTGGGAGAGACCCAGTACTTC. Translated, it gives CASSGLARVGETQYF. V and J are TRBV2 and TRBJ2-5; TRBD2 agrees at 8 bases. The V and J ends lost 4 bases and 4 bases, in that order; junction bases with no gene match: 8. Germline V gene lookup returns CDR1 SNHLY and CDR2 FYNNEI. The CDR3 loop spans 15 amino acids.

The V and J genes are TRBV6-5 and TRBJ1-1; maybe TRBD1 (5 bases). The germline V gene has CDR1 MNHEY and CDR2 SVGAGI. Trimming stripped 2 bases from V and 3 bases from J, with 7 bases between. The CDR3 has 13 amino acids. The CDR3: CASSYVGDTEAFF. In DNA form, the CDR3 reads TGTGCCAGCAGTTACGTGGGGGACACTGAAGCTTTCTTT.

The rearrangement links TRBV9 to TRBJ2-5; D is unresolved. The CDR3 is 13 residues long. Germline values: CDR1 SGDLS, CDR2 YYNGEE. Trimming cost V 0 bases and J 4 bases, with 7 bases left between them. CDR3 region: CASSVASGETQYF. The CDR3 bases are TGTGCCAGCAGCGTAGCGTCTGGAGAGACCCAGTACTTC.

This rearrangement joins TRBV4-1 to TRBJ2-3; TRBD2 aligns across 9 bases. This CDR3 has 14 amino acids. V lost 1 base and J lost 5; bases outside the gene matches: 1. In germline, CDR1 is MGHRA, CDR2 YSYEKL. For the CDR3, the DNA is TGCGCCAGCAGCCAAGCGACTAGCGGAGATACGCAGTATTTT. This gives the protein CASSQATSGDTQYF.

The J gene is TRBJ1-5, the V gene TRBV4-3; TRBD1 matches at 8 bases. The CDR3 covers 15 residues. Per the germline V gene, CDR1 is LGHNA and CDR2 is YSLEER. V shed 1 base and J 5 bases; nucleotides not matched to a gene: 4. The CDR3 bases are TGCGCCAGCAGCCAAGCCACAGGGGGATATCAGCCCCAGCATTTT. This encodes CASSQATGGYQPQHF.

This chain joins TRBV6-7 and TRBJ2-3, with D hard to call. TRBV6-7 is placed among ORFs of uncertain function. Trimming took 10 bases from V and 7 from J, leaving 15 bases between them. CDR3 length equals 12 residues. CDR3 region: CAKVRIGNTQYF. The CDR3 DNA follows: TGTGCCAAGGTACGAATTGGGAATACGCAGTATTTT.